This T cell receptor (beta chain) was profiled in a study of CD8+CD57+ T cells in acquired aplastic anemia. Sequencing involved patients with CD8+CD57+ cell expansion previously shown by flow cytometry. CDR1 SGHTA and CDR2 FQGTGA come from the germline V gene. Trimming removed 3 bases at V and 8 bases at J, with 14 bases between. There are 13 residues in the CDR3. The template for TCR beta VDJ and CDR3 sequence profiling was genomic DNA. TCRdb redid the calling of the reads with MiXCR, one entry per CDR3 protein. Here the sample spans 150,000 to 200,000 distinct CDR3 sequences, roughly 48% being singletons.

The sequencing input was sorted CD4+, CD8+, or CD8+CD57+ T cells (not recorded which) from PBMCs. The genes are TRBV7-3 and TRBJ2-7; either TRBD1 or TRBD2 may fit D (5 bases each). The clonotype comes from a human donor with aplastic anemia. The CDR3 region is CASSFTLGEKQYF. The CDR3 nucleotides are TGTGCCAGCAGCTTTACCTTGGGGGAGAAGCAGTACTTC.